Sequencing of this TCR beta chain was carried out in a study of lymphopenia after photon versus proton radiotherapy. As to this clone: Its antigen is not identified.

The CDR3 extends over 15 amino acids. Germline CDR1 is SGHVS and CDR2 is FNYEAQ. V dropped 1 base and J dropped 4; count of bases not matched to a gene: 5. Using immunoSEQ multiplex PCR, the repertoire was profiled, and TCRdb retains in-frame clones only, with some absent. The sample yields approximately 80,000 clones, 65% to 85% seen once. Whole-study results and caveats: After the lymphocyte nadir, photon-treated repertoires showed oligoclonal expansion, especially of CD8+ Temra cells. Authors raise, but do not show, better survival with proton therapy.

The rearrangement uses TRBV7-6 and TRBJ2-5; 8 nucleotides line up with TRBD2. This sequence originates from a man between 60 and 75 years old with pancreatic cancer. The sample was peripheral blood, taken from a patient treated with proton-based radiotherapy. CDR3: CASSLGTGGGETQYF. In DNA, the CDR3 is TGTGCCAGCAGCTTAGGGACGGGAGGGGGAGAGACCCAGTACTTC.